The entry that follows covers one T cell receptor beta chain sequence. The data belong to a study of shared clonotypes between healthy human individuals. Across the whole study: For every donor, three CD4 naive, three CD4 memory, two CD8 naive and one CD8 memory plates were used.

Deep-level assay runs were performed. Original data processing: Filtering differed for immunoSEQ, which gave only junction sequences without quality scores. Using immunoSEQ multiplex PCR, the repertoire was profiled, and TCRdb retains in-frame clones only, with some absent. V and J calls and clone size are those listed in that table; D and trimming were worked out from the DNA. The table records approximately 2.3 million clones, more than 80% of them present only once. Sequencing was carried out using naive CD4+ T cells from PBMCs. Subset reported: CD45RA+ positively selected. The receptor was isolated from a man between 18 and 35 years old in good health. Some clones in this sample may be carry-over from other donors' samples.

CDR3 residues: CAWATGKYEQYF. For the CDR3, the DNA is TGTGCCTGGGCGACAGGGAAGTACGAGCAGTACTTC. The chain uses TRBV30 and TRBJ2-7; 7 bases match TRBD1. The CDR3 loop spans 12 amino acids. Per the germline V gene, CDR1 is GTSNPN and CDR2 is SVGIG (reference sequence). V shed 5 bases, J shed 4 bases, and the junction held 5 bases outside the gene matches.